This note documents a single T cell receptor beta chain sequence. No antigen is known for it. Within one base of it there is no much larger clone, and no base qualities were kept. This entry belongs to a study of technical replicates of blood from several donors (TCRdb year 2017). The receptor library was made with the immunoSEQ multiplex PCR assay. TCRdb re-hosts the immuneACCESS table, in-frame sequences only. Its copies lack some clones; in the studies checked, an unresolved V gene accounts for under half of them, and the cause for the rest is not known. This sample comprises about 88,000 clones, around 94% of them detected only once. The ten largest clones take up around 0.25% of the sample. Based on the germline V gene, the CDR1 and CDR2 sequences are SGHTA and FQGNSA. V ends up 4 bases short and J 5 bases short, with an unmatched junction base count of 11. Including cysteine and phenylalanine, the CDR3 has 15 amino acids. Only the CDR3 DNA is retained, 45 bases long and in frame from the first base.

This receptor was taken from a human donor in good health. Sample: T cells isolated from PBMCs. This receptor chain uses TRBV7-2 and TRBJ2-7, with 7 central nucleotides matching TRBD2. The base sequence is TGTGCCAGCAGCTCCCCCAGGACTAGGGCCGACGAGCAGTACTTC. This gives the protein CASSSPRTRADEQYF. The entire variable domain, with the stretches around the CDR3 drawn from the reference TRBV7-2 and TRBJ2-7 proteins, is GAGVSQSPSNKVTEKGKDVELRCDPISGHTALYWYRQSLGQGLEFLIYFQGNSAPDKSGLPSDRFSAERTGGSVSTLTIQRTQQEDSAVYLCASSSPRTRADEQYFGPGTRLTVT.